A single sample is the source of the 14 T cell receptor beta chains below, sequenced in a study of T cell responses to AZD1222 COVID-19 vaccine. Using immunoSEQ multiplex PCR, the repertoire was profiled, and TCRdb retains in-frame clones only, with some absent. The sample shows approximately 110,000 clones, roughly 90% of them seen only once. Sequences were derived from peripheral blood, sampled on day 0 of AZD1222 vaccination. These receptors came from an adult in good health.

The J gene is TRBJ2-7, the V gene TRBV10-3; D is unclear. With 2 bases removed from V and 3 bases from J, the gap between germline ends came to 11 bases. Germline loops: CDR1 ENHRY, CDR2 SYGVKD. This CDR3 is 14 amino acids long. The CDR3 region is CAISEHQTVYEQYF. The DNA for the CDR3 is TGTGCCATCAGTGAGCACCAAACGGTCTACGAGCAGTACTTC.

The CDR3 nucleotides are TGTGCCAGCAGCCCGGGAAATCCCTACAATGAGCAGTTCTTC. Translation gives CASSPGNPYNEQFF. This rearrangement joins TRBV6-4 to TRBJ2-1; tentatively, D is TRBD2 (5 bases). The germline V gene has CDR1 MRHNA and CDR2 SNTAGT. V lost 6 bases, J lost 2 bases, and 11 bases lay in between. The CDR3 length is 14 residues.

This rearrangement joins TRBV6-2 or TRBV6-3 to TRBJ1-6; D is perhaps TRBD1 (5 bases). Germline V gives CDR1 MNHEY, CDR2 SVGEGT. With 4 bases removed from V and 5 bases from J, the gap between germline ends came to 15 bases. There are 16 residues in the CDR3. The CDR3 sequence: CASSFESTDNNSPLHF. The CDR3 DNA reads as TGTGCCAGCAGTTTTGAATCGACGGACAATAATTCACCCCTCCACTTT.

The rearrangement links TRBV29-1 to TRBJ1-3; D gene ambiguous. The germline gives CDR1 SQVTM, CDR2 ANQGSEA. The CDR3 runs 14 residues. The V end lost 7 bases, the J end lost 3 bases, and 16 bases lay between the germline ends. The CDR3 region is CSAEPGSDGNTIYF. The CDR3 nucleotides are TGCAGCGCCGAACCGGGGTCTGATGGAAACACCATATATTTT.

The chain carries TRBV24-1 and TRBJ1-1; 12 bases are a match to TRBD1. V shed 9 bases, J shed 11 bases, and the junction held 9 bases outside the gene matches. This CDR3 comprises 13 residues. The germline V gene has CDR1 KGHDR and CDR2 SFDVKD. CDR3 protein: CATGAGTGGAAFF. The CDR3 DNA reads TGTGCCACCGGGGCCGGGACAGGGGGCGCCGCTTTCTTT.

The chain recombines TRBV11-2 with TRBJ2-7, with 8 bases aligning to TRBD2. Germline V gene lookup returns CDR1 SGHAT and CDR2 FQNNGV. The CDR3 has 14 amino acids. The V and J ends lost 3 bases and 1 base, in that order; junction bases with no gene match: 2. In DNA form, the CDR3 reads TGTGCCAGCAGCTTTGGCGGGAGGTCCTACGAGCAGTACTTC. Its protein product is CASSFGGRSYEQYF.

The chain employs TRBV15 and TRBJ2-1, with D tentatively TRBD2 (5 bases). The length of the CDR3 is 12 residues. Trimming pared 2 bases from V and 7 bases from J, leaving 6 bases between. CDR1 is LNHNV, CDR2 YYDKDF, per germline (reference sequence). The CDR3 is CATSRSGNEQFF. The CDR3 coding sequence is TGTGCCACCAGCAGAAGCGGTAATGAGCAGTTCTTC.

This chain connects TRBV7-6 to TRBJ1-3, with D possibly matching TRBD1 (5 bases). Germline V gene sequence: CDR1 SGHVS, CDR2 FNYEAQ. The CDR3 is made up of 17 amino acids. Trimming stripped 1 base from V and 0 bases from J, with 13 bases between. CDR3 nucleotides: TGTGCCAGCAGCTTAGAGCGCAGGACATCCTCTGGAAACACCATATATTTT. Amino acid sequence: CASSLERRTSSGNTIYF.

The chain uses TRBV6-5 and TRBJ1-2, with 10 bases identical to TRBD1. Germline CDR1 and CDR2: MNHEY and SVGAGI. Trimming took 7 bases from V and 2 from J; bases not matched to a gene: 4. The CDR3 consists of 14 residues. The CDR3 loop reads CASTTGGPNYGYTF. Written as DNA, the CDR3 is TGTGCCAGCACGACAGGGGGCCCCAACTATGGCTACACCTTC.

CDR3 in amino acids: CATRSNTGELFF. Here the CDR3 DNA reads TGTGCCACCAGGTCGAACACCGGGGAGCTGTTTTTT. The J gene is TRBJ2-2, the V gene TRBV24-1; unclear D gene. With 7 bases removed from V and 0 bases from J, the gap between germline ends came to 2 bases. Germline CDR1 and CDR2: KGHDR and SFDVKD. CDR3 size: 12 residues.

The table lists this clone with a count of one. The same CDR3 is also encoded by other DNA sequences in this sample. This CDR3 is CASSPGPGGNQPQHF. CDR3 nucleotide sequence: TGTGCCAGCTCACCGGGACCAGGGGGGAATCAGCCCCAGCATTTT. The rearrangement uses TRBV18 and TRBJ1-5; 7 nucleotides line up with TRBD1. Trimming took 3 bases from V and 4 from J; bases not matched to a gene: 6. Germline V gene data show CDR1 as KGHSH and CDR2 as LQKENI. The CDR3 is 15 residues long.

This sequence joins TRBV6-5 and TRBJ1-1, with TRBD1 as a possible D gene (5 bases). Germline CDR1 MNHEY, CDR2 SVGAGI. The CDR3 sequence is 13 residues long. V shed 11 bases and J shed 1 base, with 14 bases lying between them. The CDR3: CAVGRAPNTEAFF. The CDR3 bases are TGTGCCGTGGGCAGGGCTCCGAACACTGAAGCTTTCTTT.

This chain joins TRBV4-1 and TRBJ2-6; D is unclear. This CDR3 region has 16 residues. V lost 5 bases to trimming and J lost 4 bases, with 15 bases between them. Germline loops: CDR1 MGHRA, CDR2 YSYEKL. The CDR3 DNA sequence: TGCGCCAGCAGCAAAAGCCTGGGCTACGGGGCCAACGTCCTGACTTTC. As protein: CASSKSLGYGANVLTF.

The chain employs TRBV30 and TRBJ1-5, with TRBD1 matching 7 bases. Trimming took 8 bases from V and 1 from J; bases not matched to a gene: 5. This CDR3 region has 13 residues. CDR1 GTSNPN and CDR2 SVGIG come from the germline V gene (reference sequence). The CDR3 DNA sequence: TGTGCCGCCTCGGACAGGAGCAATCAGCCCCAGCATTTT. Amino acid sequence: CAASDRSNQPQHF. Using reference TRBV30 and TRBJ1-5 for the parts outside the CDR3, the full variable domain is SQTIHQWPATLVQPVGSPLSLECTVEGTSNPNLYWYRQAAGRGLQLLFYSVGIGQISSEVPQNLSASRPQDRQFILSSKKLLLSDSGFYLCAASDRSNQPQHFGDGTRLSIL.